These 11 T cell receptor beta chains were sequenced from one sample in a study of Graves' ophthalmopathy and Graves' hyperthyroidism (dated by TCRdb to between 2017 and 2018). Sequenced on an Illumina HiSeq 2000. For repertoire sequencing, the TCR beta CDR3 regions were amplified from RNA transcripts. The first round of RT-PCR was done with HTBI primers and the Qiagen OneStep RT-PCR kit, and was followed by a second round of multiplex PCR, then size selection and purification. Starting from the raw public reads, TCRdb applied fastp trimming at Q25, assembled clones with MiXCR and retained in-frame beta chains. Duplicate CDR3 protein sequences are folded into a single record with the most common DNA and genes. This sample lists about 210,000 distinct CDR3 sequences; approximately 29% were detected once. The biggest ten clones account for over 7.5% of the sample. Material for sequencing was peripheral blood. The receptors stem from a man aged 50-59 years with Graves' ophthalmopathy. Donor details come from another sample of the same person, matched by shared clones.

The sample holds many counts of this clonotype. For the CDR3, the DNA is TGTGCCAGCAGTTACTTTGACACCTCAGACTACGAGCAGTACTTC. It yields the protein CASSYFDTSDYEQYF. The V call is TRBV6-2 or TRBV6-3, the J call TRBJ2-7, with D unresolved. Germline lookup yields CDR1 MNHEY and CDR2 SVGEGT. V lost 1 base, J lost 3 bases, and 13 bases lay in between. This CDR3 is built from 15 residues.

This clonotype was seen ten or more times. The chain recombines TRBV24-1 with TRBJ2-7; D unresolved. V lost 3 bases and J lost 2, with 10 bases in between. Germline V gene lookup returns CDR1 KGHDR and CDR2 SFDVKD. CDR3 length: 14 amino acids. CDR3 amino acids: CATSDPLDPYEQYF. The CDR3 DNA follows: TGTGCCACCAGTGATCCCCTGGACCCCTACGAGCAGTACTTC.

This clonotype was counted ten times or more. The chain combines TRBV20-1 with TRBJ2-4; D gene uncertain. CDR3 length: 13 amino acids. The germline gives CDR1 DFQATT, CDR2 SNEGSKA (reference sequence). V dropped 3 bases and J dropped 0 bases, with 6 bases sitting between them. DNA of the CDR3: TGCAGTGCTAGGGCCCCAGCCAAAAACATTCAGTACTTC. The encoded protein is CSARAPAKNIQYF.

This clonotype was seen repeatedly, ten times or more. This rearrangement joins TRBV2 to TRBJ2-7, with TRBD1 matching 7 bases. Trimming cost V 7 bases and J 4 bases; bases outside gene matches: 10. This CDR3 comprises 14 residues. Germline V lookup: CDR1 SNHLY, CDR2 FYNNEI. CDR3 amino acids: CASNLRDSRYEQYF. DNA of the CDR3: TGTGCCAGCAACTTACGGGACAGTCGATACGAGCAGTACTTC.

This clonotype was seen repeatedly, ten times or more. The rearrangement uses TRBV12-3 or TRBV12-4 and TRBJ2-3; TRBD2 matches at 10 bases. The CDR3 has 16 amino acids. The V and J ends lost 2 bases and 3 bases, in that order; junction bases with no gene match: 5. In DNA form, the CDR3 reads TGTGCCAGCAGTTTACGCAGGGGACTAGCGACAGATACGCAGTATTTT. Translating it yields CASSLRRGLATDTQYF.

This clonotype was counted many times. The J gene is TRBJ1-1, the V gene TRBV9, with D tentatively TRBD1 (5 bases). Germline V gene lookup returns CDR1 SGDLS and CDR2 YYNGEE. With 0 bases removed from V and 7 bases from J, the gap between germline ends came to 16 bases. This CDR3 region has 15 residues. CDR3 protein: CASSVVSGGGGEAFF. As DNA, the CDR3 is TGTGCCAGCAGCGTAGTATCAGGTGGGGGGGGTGAAGCTTTCTTT.

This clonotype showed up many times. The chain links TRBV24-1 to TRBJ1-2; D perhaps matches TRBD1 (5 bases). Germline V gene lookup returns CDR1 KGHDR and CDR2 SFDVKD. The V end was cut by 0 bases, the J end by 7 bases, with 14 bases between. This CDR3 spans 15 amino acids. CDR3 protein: CATSDLRQSGGGYTF. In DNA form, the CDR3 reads TGTGCCACCAGTGATTTGCGACAGAGCGGTGGTGGCTACACCTTC.

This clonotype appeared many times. CDR3 in DNA: TGCGCCAGCGCCCCGGTGGGCCACCAAGAGACCCAGTACTTC. The encoded protein is CASAPVGHQETQYF. The J gene is TRBJ2-5, the V gene TRBV5-1; D is uncertain. The germline V gene has CDR1 SGHRS and CDR2 YFSETQ. CDR3 length: 14 amino acids. Trimming removed 7 bases from V and 0 bases from J, with 13 bases in between.

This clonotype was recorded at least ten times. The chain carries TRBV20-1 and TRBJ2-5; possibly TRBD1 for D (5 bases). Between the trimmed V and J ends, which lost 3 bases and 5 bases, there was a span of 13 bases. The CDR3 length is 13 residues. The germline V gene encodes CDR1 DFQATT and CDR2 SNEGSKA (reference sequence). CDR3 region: CSASKGAHETQYF. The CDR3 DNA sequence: TGCAGTGCTAGCAAAGGGGCGCATGAGACCCAGTACTTC.

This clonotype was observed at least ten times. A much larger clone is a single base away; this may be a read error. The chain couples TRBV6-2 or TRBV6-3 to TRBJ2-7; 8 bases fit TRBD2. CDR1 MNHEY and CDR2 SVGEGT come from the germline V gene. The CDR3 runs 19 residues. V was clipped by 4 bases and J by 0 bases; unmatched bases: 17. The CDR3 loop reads CASSCSGSAGGKYSYEQYF. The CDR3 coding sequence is TGTGCCAGCAGTTGCTCGGGATCCGCGGGAGGCAAATACTCCTACGAGCAGTACTTC.

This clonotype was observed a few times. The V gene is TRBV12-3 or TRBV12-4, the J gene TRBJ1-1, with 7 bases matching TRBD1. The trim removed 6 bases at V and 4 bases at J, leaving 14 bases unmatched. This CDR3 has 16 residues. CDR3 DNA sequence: TGTGCCAGCAGCCATACCCGACAGGGCAGGGGCACTGAAGCTTTCTTT. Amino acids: CASSHTRQGRGTEAFF.